The source of this T cell receptor beta chain is a study of coeliac disease. Study-level information: The study queried TRBV7-2 bias without high-resolution HLA data.

A note on this clone: The antigen remains undetermined.

Study findings and constraints: Control samples showed higher TRB and TRG clonality than intraepithelial and lamina propria samples in active celiac disease. TRB repertoires were largely private, with most amino acid sequences found in only one sample. The authors considered this approach unsuitable for unbiased detection of gliadin-specific T cells.

Using immunoSEQ multiplex PCR, the repertoire was profiled, and TCRdb retains in-frame clones only, with some absent. Among a few thousand clones listed, approximately 66% were seen once. Germline V gene data show CDR1 as SNHLY and CDR2 as FYNNEI. This CDR3 is 14 amino acids long. V shed 7 bases, J shed 9 bases, and the junction held 12 bases outside the gene matches. This receptor was identified in a woman aged 18-29 years with active celiac disease. Material for sequencing was intraepithelial lymphocytes from the gut. This sequence joins TRBV2 and TRBJ2-1, with 7 bases fitting TRBD2. For the CDR3, the DNA is TGTGCCAGCATTGCCGGGGGAGGGGTCTTTGAGCAGTTCTTC. This codes for CASIAGGGVFEQFF.